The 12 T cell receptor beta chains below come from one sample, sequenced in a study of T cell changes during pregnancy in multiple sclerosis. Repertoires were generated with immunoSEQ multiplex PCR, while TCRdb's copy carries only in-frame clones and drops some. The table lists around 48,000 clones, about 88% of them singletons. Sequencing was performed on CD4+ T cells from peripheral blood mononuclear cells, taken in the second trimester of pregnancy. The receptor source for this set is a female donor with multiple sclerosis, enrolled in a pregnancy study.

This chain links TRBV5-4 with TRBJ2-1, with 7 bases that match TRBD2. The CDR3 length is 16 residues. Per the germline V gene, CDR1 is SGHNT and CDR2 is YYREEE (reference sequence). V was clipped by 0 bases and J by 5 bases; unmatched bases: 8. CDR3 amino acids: CASSLDSGRADNEQFF. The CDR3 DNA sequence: TGTGCCAGCAGCTTGGATTCGGGGAGGGCCGACAATGAGCAGTTCTTC.

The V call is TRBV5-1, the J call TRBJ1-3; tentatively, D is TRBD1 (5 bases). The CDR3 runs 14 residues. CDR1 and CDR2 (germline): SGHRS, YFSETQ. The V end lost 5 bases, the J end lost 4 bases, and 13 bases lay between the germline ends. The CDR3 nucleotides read TGCGCCAGCAGTACCTCGGGGGACGGAAACACCATATATTTT. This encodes CASSTSGDGNTIYF.

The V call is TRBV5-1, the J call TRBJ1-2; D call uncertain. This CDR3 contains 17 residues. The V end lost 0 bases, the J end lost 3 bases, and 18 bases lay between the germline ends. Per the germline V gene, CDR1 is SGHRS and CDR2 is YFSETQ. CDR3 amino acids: CASSLAGGYDGDYGYTF. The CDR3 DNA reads TGCGCCAGCAGCTTGGCAGGTGGCTACGACGGGGACTATGGCTACACCTTC.

The CDR3 DNA is TGTGCCAGCAGCCCAAGACTAGCGGTCTTCACAGATACGCAGTATTTT. Translated: CASSPRLAVFTDTQYF. The V and J genes are TRBV7-2 and TRBJ2-3; 9 positions agree with TRBD2. Germline V gives CDR1 SGHTA, CDR2 FQGNSA. The CDR3 runs 16 residues. V lost 5 bases to trimming and J lost 2 bases; unmatched junction nucleotides: 8. Using reference TRBV7-2 and TRBJ2-3 for the parts outside the CDR3, the full variable domain is GAGVSQSPSNKVTEKGKDVELRCDPISGHTALYWYRQSLGQGLEFLIYFQGNSAPDKSGLPSDRFSAERTGGSVSTLTIQRTQQEDSAVYLCASSPRLAVFTDTQYFGPGTRLTVL.

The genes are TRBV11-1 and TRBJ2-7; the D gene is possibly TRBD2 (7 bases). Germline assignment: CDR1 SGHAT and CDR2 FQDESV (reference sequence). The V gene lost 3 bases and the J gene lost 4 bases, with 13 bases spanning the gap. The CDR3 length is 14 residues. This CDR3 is CASSFGRGGYEQYF. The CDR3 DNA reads TGTGCCAGCAGCTTTGGCAGGGGAGGGTACGAGCAGTACTTC.

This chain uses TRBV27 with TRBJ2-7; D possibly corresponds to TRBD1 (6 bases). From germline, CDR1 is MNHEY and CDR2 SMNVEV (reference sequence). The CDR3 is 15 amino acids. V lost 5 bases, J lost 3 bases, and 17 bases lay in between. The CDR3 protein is CASSDPGQNYYEQYF. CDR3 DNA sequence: TGTGCCAGCAGTGATCCGGGACAAAATTACTACGAGCAGTACTTC.

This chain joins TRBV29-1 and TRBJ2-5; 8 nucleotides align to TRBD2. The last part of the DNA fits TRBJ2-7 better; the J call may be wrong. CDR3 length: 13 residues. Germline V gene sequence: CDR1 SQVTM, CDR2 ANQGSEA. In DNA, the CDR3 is TGCAGCGTTATAGGGACTAGTGTCCTCGAGCAGTACTTC. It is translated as CSVIGTSVLEQYF.

CDR3 protein: CASTTGTGTNNEQFF. The CDR3 DNA reads TGTGCCAGCACCACCGGGACAGGGACCAACAATGAGCAGTTCTTC. V and J are TRBV28 and TRBJ2-1; 9 positions match TRBD1. There are 15 residues in the CDR3. J was trimmed by 5 bases and V by 7 bases; bases with no gene match: 9. The germline V gene encodes CDR1 MDHEN and CDR2 SYDVKM. Together with reference TRBV28 and TRBJ2-1, the CDR3 gives the full variable domain: DVKVTQSSRYLVKRTGEKVFLECVQDMDHENMFWYRQDPGLGLRLIYFSYDVKMKEKGDIPEGYSVSREKKERFSLILESASTNQTSMYLCASTTGTGTNNEQFFGPGTRLTVL.

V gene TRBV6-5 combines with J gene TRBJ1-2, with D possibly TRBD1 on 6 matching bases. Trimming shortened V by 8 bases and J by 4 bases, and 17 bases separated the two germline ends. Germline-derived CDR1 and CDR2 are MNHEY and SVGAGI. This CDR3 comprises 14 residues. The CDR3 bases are TGTGCCAGCGGGCAACAGGGTATCGGCTATGGCTACACCTTC. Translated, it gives CASGQQGIGYGYTF.

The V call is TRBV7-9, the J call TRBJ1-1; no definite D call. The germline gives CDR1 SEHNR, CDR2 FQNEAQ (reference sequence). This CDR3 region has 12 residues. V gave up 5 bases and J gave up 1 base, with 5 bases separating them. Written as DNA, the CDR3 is TGTGCCAGCAGCCCCCAGAACACTGAAGCTTTCTTT. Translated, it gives CASSPQNTEAFF.

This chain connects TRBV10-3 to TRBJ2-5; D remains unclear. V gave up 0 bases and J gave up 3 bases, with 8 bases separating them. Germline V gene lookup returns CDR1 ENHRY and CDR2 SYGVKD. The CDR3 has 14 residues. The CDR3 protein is CAISESIAKETQYF. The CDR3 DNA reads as TGTGCCATCAGTGAGTCGATAGCTAAAGAGACCCAGTACTTC.

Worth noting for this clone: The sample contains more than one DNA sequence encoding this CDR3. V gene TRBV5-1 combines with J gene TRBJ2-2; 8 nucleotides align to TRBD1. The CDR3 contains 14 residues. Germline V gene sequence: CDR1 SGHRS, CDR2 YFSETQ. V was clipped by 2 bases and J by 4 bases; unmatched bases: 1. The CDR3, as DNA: TGCGCCAGCAGCTTAACAGGGGGCACCGGGGAGCTGTTTTTT. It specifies CASSLTGGTGELFF.